This is a list of T cell receptor beta chains from one sample in a study of control samples from healthy donors and cancer patients. This table comes from immunoSEQ multiplex PCR, and its TCRdb copy is limited to in-frame clones, with some not included. The sample holds some 140,000 clones, more than 90% seen once. The sequenced sample was blood. The source is a man aged 25 to 40 in good health. Each CDR3 is given with its conserved first and last residue. The D gene is left open where the match is weak. Only part of the rows carry a size: once, few, many, or a class if the clone is expanded.

abundance	d_gene	v_gene	j_gene	CDR3nt	CDR3aa
-	TRBD1	TRBV19	TRBJ1-2	TGTGCCAGTATAGGGGGACAGGGGCAGCTCTTTTATGGCTACACCTTC	CASIGGQGQLFYGYTF
-	-	TRBV27	TRBJ2-7	TGTGCCAGCAGTAGGGGTGGCGAGCAGTACTTC	CASSRGGEQYF
once	-	TRBV28	TRBJ2-2	TGTGCCAGCAGGGAGACCCGGGGAAACACCGGGGAGCTGTTTTTT	CASRETRGNTGELFF
-	-	TRBV20-1	TRBJ1-2	TGCAGTGCCAGTCAGGGGAATAGGCGCTATGGCTACACCTTC	CSASQGNRRYGYTF
once	-	TRBV2	TRBJ1-5	TGTGCCAGCAGTGGAACAGCTTATAGCAATCAGCCCCAGCATTTT	CASSGTAYSNQPQHF
few	TRBD1	TRBV19	TRBJ1-5	TGTGCCAGTATTGCTAGGCTAACAATAGGGGGCAAGGGCAATCAGCCCCAGCATTTT	CASIARLTIGGKGNQPQHF
-	TRBD1	TRBV11-2	TRBJ1-2	TGTGCCAGCAGCTTAGGTCCGGCAGGGGGCCATGGCTACACCTTC	CASSLGPAGGHGYTF
-	-	TRBV5-6	TRBJ1-3	TGTGCCAGCAGCCTGTGGAGGCAGCTGGAAGGGGACACCATATATTTT	CASSLWRQLEGDTIYF
once	TRBD1	TRBV28	TRBJ2-5	TGTGCCAGCAGCTCCACGAGGGGGCGGGAGACCCAGTACTTC	CASSSTRGRETQYF
-	-	TRBV9	TRBJ2-2	TGTGCCAGCAGCGTTCGGAGCGCCGGGGAGCTGTTTTTT	CASSVRSAGELFF
-	TRBD1	TRBV6-4	TRBJ1-1	TGTGCCAGCAGTAAAGAAGAGGGGGACAGGGGAATTGCTGAAGCTTTCTTT	CASSKEEGDRGIAEAFF
once	TRBD1	TRBV4-1	TRBJ1-5	TGCGCCAGCAGCCAAGACAGGTGGGAGGGGGCCAATCAGCCCCAGCATTTT	CASSQDRWEGANQPQHF
-	TRBD2	TRBV7-9	TRBJ2-1	TGTGCCAGCAGCTTAGGCTCCCTAGCGGGCTCCTACAATGAGCAGTTCTTC	CASSLGSLAGSYNEQFF
-	TRBD1	TRBV5-6	TRBJ1-4	TGTGCCAGCAGCTGGACGCAGGGGGCGCGAGGAACTAATGAAAAACTGTTTTTT	CASSWTQGARGTNEKLFF
-	TRBD1	TRBV19	TRBJ1-2	TGTGCCAGTAGGATGACAGGGTATGGCTACACCTTC	CASRMTGYGYTF
-	-	TRBV4-2	TRBJ1-2	TGTGCCAGCAGCCAAGATCGTCAGGGAGATGGCTACACCTTC	CASSQDRQGDGYTF
-	-	TRBV4-1	TRBJ2-3	TGCGCCAGCAGCCAAGATGGACATCGAAGCACAGATACGCAGTATTTT	CASSQDGHRSTDTQYF
-	-	TRBV30	TRBJ2-7	TGTGCCTGGAGTAGGAAGGGCTACGAGCAGTACTTC	CAWSRKGYEQYF
-	-	TRBV29-1	TRBJ2-1	TGCAGCGTAGTCGGACTAAGCTCCTACAATGAGCAGTTCTTC	CSVVGLSSYNEQFF
once	TRBD2	TRBV9	TRBJ2-1	TGTGCCAGCAGCGTAGAAGCGGGAAGCACCTACAATGAGCAGTTCTTC	CASSVEAGSTYNEQFF
once	TRBD1	TRBV2	TRBJ2-5	TGTGCCAGCAGAGAGACAGGGGTGGGAGAGACCCAGTACTTC	CASRETGVGETQYF
-	-	TRBV11-2	TRBJ1-2	TGTGCCAGCAGCTTAGGGGCAGGGGTTGGCTACACCTTC	CASSLGAGVGYTF
few	-	TRBV20-1	TRBJ1-2	TGCAGTGCTAGACATCTGGGAGGCTACACCTTC	CSARHLGGYTF
-	-	TRBV7-8	TRBJ1-2	TGTGCCAGCAGCTCCCGCGTCGGGGAAAACTATGGCTACACCTTC	CASSSRVGENYGYTF
once	-	TRBV19	TRBJ1-1	TGTGCCAGTAGACCGGGTGGGACTGAAGCTTTCTTT	CASRPGGTEAFF
-	-	TRBV11-3	TRBJ2-1	TGTGCCAGCAGCTTGGGACGGTACTCCTACAATGAGCAGTTCTTC	CASSLGRYSYNEQFF
-	TRBD2	TRBV7-2	TRBJ2-1	TGTGCCAGCAGCTTAAGAGTTAAAACTAGCGGGATGAGTTTCAATGAGCAGTTCTTC	CASSLRVKTSGMSFNEQFF
once	TRBD2	TRBV19	TRBJ2-1	TGTGCCAGTAGTAGAGAGCGGGATCCCTACAATGAGCAGTTCTTC	CASSRERDPYNEQFF
-	TRBD2	TRBV2	TRBJ2-3	TGTGCCAGCAGTGAAGAGGCTAGCGGAATCACAGATACGCAGTATTTT	CASSEEASGITDTQYF
-	-	TRBV12-3/TRBV12-4	TRBJ1-2	TGTGCCAGCACCCTAGCGGGGAGGTATGGCTACACCTTC	CASTLAGRYGYTF
once	-	TRBV7-9	TRBJ1-1	TGTGCCAGCAGCTTACGATCGGGACGGGACACTGAAGCTTTCTTT	CASSLRSGRDTEAFF
-	TRBD1	TRBV7-2	TRBJ2-1	TGTGCCAGCAGCCTCAACAGGGGTCGAGGTGAGCAGTTCTTC	CASSLNRGRGEQFF
-	TRBD2	TRBV12-5	TRBJ2-7	TGTGCTAGTGGTGCACGAACGCGGGACTATACCTACGAGCAGTACTTC	CASGARTRDYTYEQYF
once	-	TRBV27	TRBJ2-1	TGTGCCAGCAGTTTACTCGTGACACACAACAATGAGCAGTTCTTC	CASSLLVTHNNEQFF
-	-	TRBV2	TRBJ1-2	TGTGCCAGCAGCCCCGGGACCGCATTTGGCTACACCTTC	CASSPGTAFGYTF
few	-	TRBV6-4	TRBJ1-6	TGTGCCAGCAGTGACAGGGATAATTCACCCCTCCACTTT	CASSDRDNSPLHF
-	-	TRBV2	TRBJ1-2	TGTGCCAGCAGTGATAAGGTAGCTGATGGCTACACCTTC	CASSDKVADGYTF
few	-	TRBV28	TRBJ1-2	TGTGCCAGCAACGGTAACTATGGCTACACCTTC	CASNGNYGYTF
-	TRBD1	TRBV6-1	TRBJ2-4	TGTGCCAGCAGTGAGCGACAGGGGGGCTTCGACATTCAGTACTTC	CASSERQGGFDIQYF
-	-	TRBV30	TRBJ2-2	TGTGCCTGGAGTGTACCTGGTAGCACCGGGGAGCTGTTTTTT	CAWSVPGSTGELFF
-	-	TRBV9	TRBJ1-3	TGTGCCAGCAGCGTAGAGTTAGGCTCTGGAAACACCATATATTTT	CASSVELGSGNTIYF
-	-	TRBV6-5	TRBJ1-1	TGTGCCAGCAGTTATGGGACACGGAACACTGAAGCTTTCTTT	CASSYGTRNTEAFF
-	TRBD2	TRBV28	TRBJ2-1	TGTGCCAGCAGTTTCGGCGGGAGTCCGAATGAGCAGTTCTTC	CASSFGGSPNEQFF
once	-	TRBV28	TRBJ1-2	TGTGCCAGCAGTTTGCCACGCTCGGTAGGTGGCTACACCTTC	CASSLPRSVGGYTF
-	TRBD2	TRBV24-1	TRBJ2-1	TGTGCCACCACCTCCGGGGGGGACTACAATGAGCAGTTCTTC	CATTSGGDYNEQFF
-	TRBD2	TRBV5-1	TRBJ2-1	TGCGCCAGCAGCTCAGGACTAGCGGGATCTATTTACAATGAGCAGTTCTTC	CASSSGLAGSIYNEQFF
-	TRBD1	TRBV5-1	TRBJ2-7	TGCGCCAGCAGCTGGACAGGGGAAGGGGAGTTCGGCTACGAGCAGTACTTC	CASSWTGEGEFGYEQYF
-	-	TRBV19	TRBJ1-3	TGTGCCAGTAGGCAGAAGAAGGGGGCTGGAAACACCATATATTTT	CASRQKKGAGNTIYF
-	-	TRBV27	TRBJ2-5	TGTGCCAGCAGTCCCCATCCCCCGAGGGAGCTGGGAGAGACCCAGTACTTC	CASSPHPPRELGETQYF